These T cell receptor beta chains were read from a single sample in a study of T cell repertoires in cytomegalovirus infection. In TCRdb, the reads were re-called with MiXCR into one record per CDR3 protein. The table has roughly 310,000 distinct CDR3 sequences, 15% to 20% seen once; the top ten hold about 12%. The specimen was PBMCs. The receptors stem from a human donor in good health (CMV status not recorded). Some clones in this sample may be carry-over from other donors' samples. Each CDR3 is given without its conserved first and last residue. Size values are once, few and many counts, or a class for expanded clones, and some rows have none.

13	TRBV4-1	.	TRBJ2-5	ASSQDLEYQETQY
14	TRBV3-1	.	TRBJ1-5	ASSQGPDSSNQPQH
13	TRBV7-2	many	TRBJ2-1	ASSTAGSSYNEQF
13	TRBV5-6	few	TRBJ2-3	ASSLTSDFTDTQY
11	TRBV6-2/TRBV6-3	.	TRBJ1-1	ASKVPWDTEAF
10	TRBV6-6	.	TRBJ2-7	ASSTGGDEQY
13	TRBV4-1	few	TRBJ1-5	ASSQLTGVGQPQH
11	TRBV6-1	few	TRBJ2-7	ASSEGPLGEQY
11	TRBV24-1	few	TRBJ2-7	ATSADSSYEQY
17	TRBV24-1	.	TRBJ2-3	ATSDTGEGAGSAGDTQY
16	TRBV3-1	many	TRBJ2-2	ASSHPLMSGLSTGELF
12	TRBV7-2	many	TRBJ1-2	ASKEDGGARGYT
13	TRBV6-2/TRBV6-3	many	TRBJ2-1	ASSPFLPANDEQF
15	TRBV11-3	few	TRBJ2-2	ASSLESAGGTTGELF
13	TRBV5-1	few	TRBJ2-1	ASSLDRELDNEQF
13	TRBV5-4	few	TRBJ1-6	ASSPRETGGSPLH
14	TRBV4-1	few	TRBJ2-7	ASSQVMFAGEDEQY
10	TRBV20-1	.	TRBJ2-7	SAVASTPEQY
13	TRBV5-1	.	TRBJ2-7	ASSNGPGGYYEQY
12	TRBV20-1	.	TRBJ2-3	SARDGGRTDTQY
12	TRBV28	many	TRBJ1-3	ASSSRGSGNTIY
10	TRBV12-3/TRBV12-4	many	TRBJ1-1	ASSLGLLEAF
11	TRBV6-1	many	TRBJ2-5	ASSEGYQETQY
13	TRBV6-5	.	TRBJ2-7	ASSYDDRAGDEQY
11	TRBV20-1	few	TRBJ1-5	SARDSGNQPQH
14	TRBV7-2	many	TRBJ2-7	ASSKGGAGTREKQY
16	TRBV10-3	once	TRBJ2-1	AISGETGLAGRGYAQF
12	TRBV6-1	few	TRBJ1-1	ASSEAGEGAEAF
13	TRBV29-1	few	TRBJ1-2	SVELFGQGAVGYT
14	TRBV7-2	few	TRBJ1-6	ASSLAGARNNSPLH
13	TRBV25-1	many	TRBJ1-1	ASSEGDRGNTEAF
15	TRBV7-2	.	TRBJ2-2	ASSPFGGGPFTGELF